This T cell receptor beta chain was found in a study of molecular identifiers for immune sequencing clone quantification. In the case of this clonotype: A read error may be the cause here, since a much bigger clone is one base away.

From the PCR reads, TCRdb called clonotypes with MiXCR, one entry per CDR3 protein. This sample yields about 640,000 distinct CDR3 sequences, of which around 20% are seen a single time; 0.75% to 0.95% belongs to the top ten. V lost 5 bases to trimming and J lost 7 bases; unmatched junction nucleotides: 14. The CDR3 runs 16 residues. CDR1 is LNHDA, CDR2 SQIVND, per germline (reference sequence). The clonotype comes from a human donor in good health. Some libraries in this study had Jurkat cell RNA spiked in. The chain carries TRBV19 and TRBJ2-7; 10 positions match TRBD1. Sequences were obtained from naive CD8+ T cells from blood, with Jurkat cell RNA spiked in. Subset here: FACS-sorted CD8+CD4-CCR7+CD45RA+ naive T cells. CDR3: CASSSTRDRGEGEQYF. The CDR3 DNA sequence: TGTGCCAGTAGTTCCACCAGGGACAGGGGAGAAGGGGAGCAGTACTTC.